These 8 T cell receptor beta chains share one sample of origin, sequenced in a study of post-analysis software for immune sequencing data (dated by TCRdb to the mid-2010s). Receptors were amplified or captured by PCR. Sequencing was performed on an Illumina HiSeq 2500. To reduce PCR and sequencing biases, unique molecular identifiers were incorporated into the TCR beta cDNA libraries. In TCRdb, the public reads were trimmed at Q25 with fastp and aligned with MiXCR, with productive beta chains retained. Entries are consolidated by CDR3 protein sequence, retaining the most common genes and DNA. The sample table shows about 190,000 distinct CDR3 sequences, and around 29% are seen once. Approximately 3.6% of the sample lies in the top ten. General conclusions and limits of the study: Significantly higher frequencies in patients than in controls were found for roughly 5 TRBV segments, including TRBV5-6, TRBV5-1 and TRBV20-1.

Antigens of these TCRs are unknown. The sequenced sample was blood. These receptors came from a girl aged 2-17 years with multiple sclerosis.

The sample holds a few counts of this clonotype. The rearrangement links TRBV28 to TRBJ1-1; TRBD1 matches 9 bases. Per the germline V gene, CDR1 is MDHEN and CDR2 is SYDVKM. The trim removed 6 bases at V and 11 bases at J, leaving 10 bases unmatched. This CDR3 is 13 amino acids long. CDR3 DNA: TGTGCCAGCAGAATACAGGGGGCGCTTGAGGCTTTCTTT. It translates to CASRIQGALEAFF.

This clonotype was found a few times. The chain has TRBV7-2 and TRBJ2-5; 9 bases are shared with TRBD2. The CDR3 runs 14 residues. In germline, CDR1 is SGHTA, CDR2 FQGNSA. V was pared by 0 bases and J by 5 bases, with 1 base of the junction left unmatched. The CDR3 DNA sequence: TGTGCCAGCAGCTTAGCGCGGGAGGGGGAGACCCAGTACTTC. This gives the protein CASSLAREGETQYF.

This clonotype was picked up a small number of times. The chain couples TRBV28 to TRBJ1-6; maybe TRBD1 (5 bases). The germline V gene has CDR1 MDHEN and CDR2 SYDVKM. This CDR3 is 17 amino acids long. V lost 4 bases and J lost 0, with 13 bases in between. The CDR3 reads CASSSWDVRSYNSPLHF. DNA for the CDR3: TGTGCCAGCAGTTCCTGGGACGTACGCTCCTATAATTCACCCCTCCACTTT.

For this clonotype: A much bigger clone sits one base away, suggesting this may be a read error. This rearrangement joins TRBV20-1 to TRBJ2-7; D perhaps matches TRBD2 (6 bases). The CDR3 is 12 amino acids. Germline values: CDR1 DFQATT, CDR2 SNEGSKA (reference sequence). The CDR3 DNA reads TGCAGACCTAGGACTATAGCCTACGAGCAGTACTTC. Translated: CRPRTIAYEQYF.

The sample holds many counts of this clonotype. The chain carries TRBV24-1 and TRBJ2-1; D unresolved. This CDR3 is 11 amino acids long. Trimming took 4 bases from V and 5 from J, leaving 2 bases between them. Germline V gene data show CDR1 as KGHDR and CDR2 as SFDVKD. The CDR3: CATSENNEQFF. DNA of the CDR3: TGTGCCACCAGTGAGAACAATGAGCAGTTCTTC.

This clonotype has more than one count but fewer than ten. For the CDR3, the DNA is TGTGCCAGCAGCGTCCGGGTCGATCCGAACCAAGAGACCCAGTACTTC. It codes for CASSVRVDPNQETQYF. The chain couples TRBV5-5 to TRBJ2-5; D remains ambiguous. Trimming stripped 4 bases from V and 0 bases from J, with 16 bases between. In germline, CDR1 is SGHKS, CDR2 YYEKEE (reference sequence). The CDR3 covers 16 residues.

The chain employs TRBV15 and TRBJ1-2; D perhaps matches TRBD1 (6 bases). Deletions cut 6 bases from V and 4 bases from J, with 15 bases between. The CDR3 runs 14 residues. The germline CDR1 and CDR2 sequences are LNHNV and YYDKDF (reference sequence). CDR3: CATRKSGEGYGYTF. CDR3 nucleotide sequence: TGTGCCACCAGAAAATCAGGGGAAGGCTATGGCTACACCTTC.

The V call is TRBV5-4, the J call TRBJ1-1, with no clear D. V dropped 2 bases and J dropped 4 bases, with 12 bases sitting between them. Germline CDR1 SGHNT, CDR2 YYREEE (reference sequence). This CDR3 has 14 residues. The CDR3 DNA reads TGTGCCAGCAGCTTTCAAAGTGCGAGCACTGAAGCTTTCTTT. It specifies CASSFQSASTEAFF.